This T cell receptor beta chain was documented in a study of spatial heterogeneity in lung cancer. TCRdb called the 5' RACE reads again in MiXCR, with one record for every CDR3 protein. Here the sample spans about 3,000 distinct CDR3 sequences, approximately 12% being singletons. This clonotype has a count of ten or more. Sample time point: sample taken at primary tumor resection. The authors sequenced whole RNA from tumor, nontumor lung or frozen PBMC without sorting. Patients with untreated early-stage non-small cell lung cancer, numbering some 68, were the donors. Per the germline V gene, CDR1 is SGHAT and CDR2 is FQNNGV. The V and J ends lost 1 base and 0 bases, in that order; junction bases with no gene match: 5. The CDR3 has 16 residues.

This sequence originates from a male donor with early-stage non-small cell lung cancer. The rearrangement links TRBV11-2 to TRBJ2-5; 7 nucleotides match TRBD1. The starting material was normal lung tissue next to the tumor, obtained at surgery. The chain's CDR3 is CASSLGAGGNQETQYF. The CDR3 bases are TGTGCCAGCAGCTTAGGGGCAGGGGGTAACCAAGAGACCCAGTACTTC.